The present T cell receptor beta chain was sequenced within a study of shared clonotypes between healthy human individuals. Study findings and constraints: On the whole, naive subsets had larger estimated richness than memory subsets had. With a handful of donors compared, about 5.2% of naive CD4 clonotypes were shared.

Germline V gene data show CDR1 as SGHNT and CDR2 as YYREEE (reference sequence). This CDR3 region has 15 residues. V was trimmed by 2 bases and J by 5 bases, leaving 13 bases between them. This clone appeared once. Antigen unknown. Deep was the level used in running the assay. Profiling relied on immunoSEQ multiplex PCR, and the TCRdb table lists in-frame clones only, not all of them. The sample contains nearly 1 million clones, around three quarters of which appear only once. Input material: memory CD4+ T cells sorted from blood. The subset here: CD45RA-negative fraction. The chain uses TRBV5-4 and TRBJ2-2, with D tentatively TRBD1 (6 bases). The source is a man younger than 35 in good health. The CDR3 spells CASSLQGRGTGELFF. The CDR3 nucleotides read TGTGCCAGCAGCTTACAGGGCCGCGGGACCGGGGAGCTGTTTTTT.